The clone carrying this T cell receptor beta chain was detected ten times or more. The antigen remains undetermined. The record originates from a study of prognosis after radiotherapy for stage I lung cancer. Study-wide background: The period between April 2018 and early 2019 saw the enrollment of stage I non-small cell lung cancer patients. Tumor type comprised squamous cell carcinoma in about 7 patients and adenocarcinoma in under 15. Study outcomes and limitations: Following stereotactic body radiation therapy, unique TCR clone counts fell, with a median of approximately 9,600 versus 7,200.

For each of two time points, an approximately 6-milliliter draw of peripheral blood was taken. The junction had 8 bases not matched to a gene; V was cut back by 5 bases and J by 2 bases. Germline loops: CDR1 SGHAT, CDR2 FQNNGV. The CDR3 has 15 amino acids. Amplification of the TCR beta CDR3 (from genomic DNA) was done by two-round multiplex PCR. During first-round PCR, primers specific to each TRBV and TRBJ gene were used. TCRdb analysed the multiplex PCR reads with MiXCR anew, one entry per CDR3 protein. The sample holds 14,000 or so distinct CDR3 sequences, 31% seen once. The receptor's source is a donor over 45 with non-small cell lung cancer. This chain joins TRBV11-2 and TRBJ2-5, with TRBD2 identical over 7 bases. The sequenced sample was PBMCs, obtained before or after stereotactic body radiation therapy (not recorded which). The CDR3 protein is CASSRKGGPQETQYF. The CDR3 region has the DNA TGTGCCAGCAGCAGAAAGGGAGGGCCACAAGAGACCCAGTACTTC.